The source of this T cell receptor (beta chain) is a study of cytomegalovirus exposure and HLA in healthy donors. Study-level results: TCR beta V segments were, for the most part, productive about 90% or about 30% of the time in an earlier analysis. Presence/absence analyses treated sequencing depth as roughly uniform across donors.

The PCR employed 60 Vbeta primers together with 13 Jbeta primers. Clones were read by immunoSEQ multiplex PCR, and TCRdb kept only the in-frame ones, dropping some. The data contain approximately 130,000 clones, over 75% of them singletons. With respect to this clone: Its antigen is unidentified.

The TCR originated in a woman aged 18-30 years in good health and CMV-seronegative. Sequenced: PBMCs.

The CDR3 protein is CASSLRGGYQTQYF. CDR3 sequence (DNA): TGTGCCAGCAGCCTTCGGGGGGGCTACCAGACCCAGTACTTC. The rearrangement links TRBV27 to TRBJ2-5, with 8 bases lining up with TRBD2. Germline values: CDR1 MNHEY, CDR2 SMNVEV (reference sequence). The ends lost 6 bases at V and 6 bases at J; junction bases unmatched: 9. The CDR3 loop spans 14 amino acids.